The sequence of this T cell receptor (beta chain) was determined in a study of regulatory dendritic cells for organ transplantation. General study points: Alloreactive memory CD8+ T cell pools varied considerably between individuals.

Sorted subsets were CFSE-labeled and cultured around five days with allogeneic dendritic cells. This clone was counted a few times. Antigen: not known. Libraries were prepared by immunoSEQ multiplex PCR; TCRdb keeps only in-frame clonotypes and omits some of them. Here the sample spans approximately 10,000 clones, 60% to 85% being singletons. This receptor was identified in a human donor in good health. Sequencing was performed on memory CD4+ T cells from blood cultured with regulatory dendritic cells. As to subset: CD45RO+ memory T cells.

The CDR3 coding sequence is TGTGCCAGCAGCCAAGATCGGGACAGGGAAGCTTTCTTT. Translated: CASSQDRDREAFF. The rearrangement links TRBV4-2 to TRBJ1-1; 8 bases are a match to TRBD1. CDR1 and CDR2 from the germline V gene are LGHNA and YNFKEQ. Germline trimming cut 0 bases from V and 8 bases from J; bases unmatched to any gene: 2. The CDR3 totals 13 residues.